A selection of T cell receptor beta chains follows, all from one sample in a study of cytomegalovirus exposure and HLA in healthy donors. The data were produced by immunoSEQ multiplex PCR, yet TCRdb's version contains in-frame clones alone and is incomplete. The sample holds 98,000 or so clones, approximately 85% seen once. Sequenced: PBMCs. These TCRs come from a woman between 18 and 30 years old in good health and CMV-seronegative. The CDR3 runs from the conserved cysteine through the conserved F or W. The order of the fields is clone size, V gene, D gene, J gene, CDR3 protein, CDR3 DNA. A D gene is named only where the DNA matches it firmly. Not all rows give a size; the values are once, few, many and, for expanded clones, a class.

once	TRBV11-1	-	TRBJ1-2	CASSSLREGYTF	TGTGCCAGCAGCTCCCTGAGGGAGGGCTACACCTTC
-	TRBV27	-	TRBJ1-5	CASSSSENSNQPQHF	TGTGCCAGCAGTTCTTCCGAGAATAGCAATCAGCCCCAGCATTTT
-	TRBV2	TRBD1	TRBJ1-2	CASTIIRTGRHGYTF	TGTGCCAGCACCATCATTAGGACAGGACGACATGGCTACACCTTC
-	TRBV10-2	-	TRBJ1-1	CASSESRGVGNTEAFF	TGCGCCAGCAGTGAGTCGAGAGGAGTAGGGAACACTGAAGCTTTCTTT
-	TRBV4-2	-	TRBJ2-6	CASSQDAGVGANVLTF	TGTGCCAGCAGCCAAGATGCAGGGGTTGGGGCCAACGTCCTGACTTTC
-	TRBV10-2	-	TRBJ2-3	CASGRGGGAADTQYF	TGCGCCAGCGGGCGGGGAGGGGGGGCCGCAGATACGCAGTATTTT
few	TRBV6-7	TRBD1	TRBJ1-5	CASSYGDRVSNQPQHF	TGTGCCAGCAGTTACGGGGACAGGGTAAGCAATCAGCCCCAGCATTTT
-	TRBV11-2	TRBD1	TRBJ2-7	CASSLVGTGAYEQYF	TGTGCCAGCAGCTTAGTAGGGACAGGAGCCTACGAGCAGTACTTC
-	TRBV5-1	-	TRBJ1-1	CASSENWGDTEAFF	TGCGCCAGCAGCGAGAACTGGGGGGACACTGAAGCTTTCTTT
-	TRBV28	-	TRBJ2-7	CASTKGWEQYF	TGTGCCAGCACCAAGGGGTGGGAGCAGTACTTC
-	TRBV5-6	TRBD1	TRBJ1-2	CASSLTGANYGYTF	TGTGCCAGCAGCTTGACAGGGGCGAACTATGGCTACACCTTC
once	TRBV5-1	TRBD1	TRBJ2-7	CASSRYPSGQGYEQYF	TGCGCCAGCAGCCGGTACCCCTCGGGACAGGGATACGAGCAGTACTTC
few	TRBV5-5	-	TRBJ1-2	CASSTQPGGEMKGYTF	TGTGCCAGCAGCACCCAGCCAGGAGGGGAAATGAAGGGCTACACCTTC
-	TRBV27	-	TRBJ2-1	CASGNNEQFF	TGTGCCAGCGGCAACAATGAGCAGTTCTTC
-	TRBV7-8	TRBD1	TRBJ2-7	CASSLYRGTYEQYF	TGTGCCAGCAGTCTCTACAGGGGAACCTACGAGCAGTACTTC
-	TRBV6-1	-	TRBJ1-6	CASSEVTSSSPLHF	TGTGCCAGCAGTGAAGTGACAAGTAGTTCACCCCTCCACTTT
once	TRBV2	-	TRBJ2-1	CASSDAKYNEQFF	TGTGCCAGCAGTGATGCGAAATACAATGAGCAGTTCTTC
-	TRBV6-5	-	TRBJ2-7	CASSYSGESQTYEQYF	TGTGCCAGCAGTTACTCCGGGGAATCGCAGACCTACGAGCAGTACTTC
-	TRBV9	-	TRBJ2-2	CASSRGNEAGELFF	TGTGCCAGCAGCCGGGGGAATGAGGCCGGGGAGCTGTTTTTT
-	TRBV11-2	-	TRBJ1-1	CASSRGGHLNTEAFF	TGTGCCAGCAGCCGAGGCGGGCATCTAAACACTGAAGCTTTCTTT
-	TRBV19	TRBD1	TRBJ2-3	CASSRGTGTGTDTQYF	TGTGCCAGTAGTAGGGGGACAGGGACTGGAACAGATACGCAGTATTTT
few	TRBV6-4	TRBD2	TRBJ2-3	CASSDMATSGGGTDTQYF	TGTGCCAGCAGTGACATGGCAACTAGCGGGGGGGGCACAGATACGCAGTATTTT
-	TRBV2	-	TRBJ1-5	CASSEQGRGDQPQHF	TGTGCCAGCAGTGAACAGGGGCGCGGAGATCAGCCCCAGCATTTT